This T cell receptor beta chain was retrieved from a study of T-cell memory formation after mild COVID-19 (dated by TCRdb to about 2021). For context, the study as a whole: TCR sequence clusters from the two donors were largely donor specific. Longitudinal TCRalpha and TCRbeta repertoire sequencing tracked T-cell clones expanding and contracting after mild COVID-19 in a couple of donors. The cohort comprised two young, previously healthy adult volunteers, one female and one male.

There are a few counts of this clonotype. It lacks a known antigen. No qualities accompany the bases; no much larger clone lies one base away. Paper-wide results and their limitations: The second-wave clones that peaked on day 37 were not confirmed to be SARS-CoV-2 specific. From day 15 to 85, contracting clones showed balanced CD4/CD8 phenotypes, whereas a second wave of clones that expanded from day 15 to 37 leaned towards CD4+. Only two mild cases were covered by the study, and larger cohorts that include severe cases with pre-infection samples were considered necessary. Some responding clones were detected in pre-infection memory, suggesting pre-existing cross-reactive memory T cells joined the SARS-CoV-2 response. Contracting CD4+ clones appeared mostly in the CM and EM memory subsets, whereas CD8+ clones were enriched in EMRA.

PBMCs were isolated by Ficoll-Paque density gradient centrifugation. The CDR3 covers 14 residues, taking in both the cysteine and the phenylalanine. Only the CDR3 region is kept as DNA, spanning 42 bases read in frame from base 1. The junction shows trimming of 3 bases on V and 9 bases on J, plus 15 bases between the germline ends. Via the germline V gene, CDR1 is ENHRY and CDR2 SYGVKD. Sequencing instrument: Illumina NovaSeq 6000. TCRalpha and TCRbeta cDNA libraries were constructed by 5'RACE with constant-segment primers, with sample barcodes and unique molecular identifiers being introduced. Trizol reagent was used to extract RNA from every sample. Libraries were amplified in two PCR steps, with a second sample barcode and Illumina TruSeq adapters added in the second step. Sequencing of the libraries was done on an Illumina NovaSeq, producing 2 x 150 bp paired-end reads. In the original analysis: Demultiplexing of reads and collapsing into UMI-guided consensus sequences were performed with migec v1.2.7. Using mixcr v2.1.11, UMI consensuses were aligned to TRA and TRB V and J templates and then assembled into clonotypes. Expanded or contracted clonotypes were those called significant by both edgeR and NoisET, with noise models trained on biological replicates. For edgeR calls, the cutoffs were a false discovery rate-adjusted p below 0.01 and a log2 fold-change threshold of 1. As an exploratory analysis of dynamics, PCA with hierarchical clustering was applied to max-normalized trajectories of the 1000 most abundant clonotypes. Separately sequenced CD4+ and CD8+ repertoires were used to assign a CD4 or CD8 phenotype to each responding clone. TCRdb trimmed public reads at Q25 via fastp, called clones via MiXCR and kept in-frame beta chains. A single entry per CDR3 protein holds the most common genes and DNA from its merged rows. TCRdb, not the original authors, processed these V and J calls. The sample table shows around 120,000 distinct CDR3 sequences, and approximately 16% are seen once. About 15% of the sample is in the top ten clones.

The sequencing input was PBMCs or a T cell subset sorted from them (not recorded which). The receptor was isolated from an adult woman who had mild COVID-19 (a few samples of this study predate the infection). The sample titles of this study are shuffled in the database, so cell type and time point are left out; the donor was told from shared clones. The sequence is built from TRBV10-3 and TRBJ2-1; TRBD2 is a possible D gene, resting on 5 matching bases. The DNA is TGTGCCATCAGTGACCGGGGTTTGTGGGCTGAGCAGTTCTTC. Its coded protein is CAISDRGLWAEQFF.